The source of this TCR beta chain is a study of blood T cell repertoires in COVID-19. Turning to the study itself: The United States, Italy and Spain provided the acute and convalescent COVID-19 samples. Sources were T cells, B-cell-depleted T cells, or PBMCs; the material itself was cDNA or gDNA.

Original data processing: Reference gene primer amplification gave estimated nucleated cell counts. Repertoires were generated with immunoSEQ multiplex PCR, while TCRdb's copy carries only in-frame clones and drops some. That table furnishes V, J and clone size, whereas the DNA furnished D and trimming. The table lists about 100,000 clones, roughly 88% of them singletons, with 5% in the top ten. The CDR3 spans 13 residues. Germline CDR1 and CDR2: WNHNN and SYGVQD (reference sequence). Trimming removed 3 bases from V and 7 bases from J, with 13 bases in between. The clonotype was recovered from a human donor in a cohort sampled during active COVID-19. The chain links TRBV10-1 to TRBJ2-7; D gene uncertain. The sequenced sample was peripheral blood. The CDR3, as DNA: TGCGCCAGCAGTGAACTCGAACGTGCAGAGCAGTACTTC. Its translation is CASSELERAEQYF.